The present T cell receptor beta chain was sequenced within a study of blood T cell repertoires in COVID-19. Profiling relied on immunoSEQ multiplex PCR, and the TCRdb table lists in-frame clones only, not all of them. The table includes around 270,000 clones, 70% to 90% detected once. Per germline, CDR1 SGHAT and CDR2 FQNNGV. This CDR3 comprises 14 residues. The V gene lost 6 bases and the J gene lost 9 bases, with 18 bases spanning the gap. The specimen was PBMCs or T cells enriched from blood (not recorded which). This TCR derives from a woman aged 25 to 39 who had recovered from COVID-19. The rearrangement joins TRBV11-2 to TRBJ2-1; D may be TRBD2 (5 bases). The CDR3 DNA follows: TGTGCCAGCAGTCCATCATTTATGGCGGGTGAGCAGTTCTTC. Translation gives CASSPSFMAGEQFF.